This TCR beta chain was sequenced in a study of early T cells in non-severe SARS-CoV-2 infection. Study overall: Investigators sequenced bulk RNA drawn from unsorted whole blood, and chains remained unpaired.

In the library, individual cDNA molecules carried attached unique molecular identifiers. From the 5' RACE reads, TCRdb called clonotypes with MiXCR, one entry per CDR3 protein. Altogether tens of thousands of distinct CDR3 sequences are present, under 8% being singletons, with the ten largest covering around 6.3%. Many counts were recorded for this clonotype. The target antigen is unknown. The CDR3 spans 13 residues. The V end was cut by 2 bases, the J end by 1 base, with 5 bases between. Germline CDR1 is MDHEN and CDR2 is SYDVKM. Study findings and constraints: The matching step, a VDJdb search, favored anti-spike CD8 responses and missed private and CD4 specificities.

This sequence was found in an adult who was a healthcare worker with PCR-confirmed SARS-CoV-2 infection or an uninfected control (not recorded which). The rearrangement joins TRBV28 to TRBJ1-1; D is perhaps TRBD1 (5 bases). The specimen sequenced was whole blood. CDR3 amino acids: CASSLGGNTEAFF. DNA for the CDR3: TGTGCCAGCAGTTTAGGGGGGAACACTGAAGCTTTCTTT.